This T cell receptor (beta chain) came from a study of T cells in Graves' hyperthyroidism and ophthalmopathy (dated by TCRdb to between 2018 and 2021). Regarding the research as a whole: Peripheral blood was collected at initial diagnosis, before any treatment. After sampling, hyperthyroidism patients received methimazole starting at 30 mg daily, and ophthalmopathy patients received high-dose intravenous methylprednisolone. In more than five Graves' hyperthyroidism patients, the study also compared T-cell repertoires from thyroid tissue with T-cell repertoires from blood. According to the paper, TCR Vbeta CDR3 sequencing was carried out on over 130 peripheral blood samples, which came from around 43 ophthalmopathy, 80 or so hyperthyroidism and roughly 17 progressor patients. TCR V-J signatures able to tell the groups apart were searched for in a discovery cohort of around 95 patients, of whom 40 to 45 had Graves' ophthalmopathy and around 56 had stable Graves' hyperthyroidism. Prospective prediction of ophthalmopathy was tested in an independent validation cohort of 18 hyperthyroidism patients and 15 to 17 patients who later progressed to ophthalmopathy. For training and testing, the 95 to 100 patients in the discovery cohort were randomly divided in a 7:3 ratio.

Taken from cysteine to phenylalanine, the CDR3 has 19 residues. Only CDR3 DNA is held: 57 bases, read in frame from base 1. Compared with germline, V lacks 4 bases and J lacks 3 bases; bases without a gene match: 10. CDR1 and CDR2, looked up from the germline V gene, are SGDLS and YYNGEE. Paper-wide results and their limitations: No statistical method was used to set the sample size in advance, and investigators knew the group allocation. During validation, the model predicted progression to ophthalmopathy a median of around 7 months ahead of onset, with almost 71% sensitivity and around 73% specificity. Ophthalmopathy was separated from stable hyperthyroidism by a 13 V-J signature model, with about 86% sensitivity and just over 81% specificity obtained in cross-validation and 80%/75% obtained in testing. Most expanded thyroid clonotypes (frequency above 0.001) were also detected in blood, suggesting blood repertoires may reflect thyroid immune responses.

Amplification of TCR beta CDR3 regions was carried out from RNA transcripts. A first-round RT-PCR of the TCR CDR3 used the HTBI primer set with the Qiagen OneStep RT-PCR kit. The libraries were constructed in a second round of multiplex PCR and then size-selected and purified. Paired-end sequencing of the libraries was performed with 100 bp reads on an Illumina HiSeq2000. The study's processing was this. Raw data were processed with SOAPnuke, discarding reads with adapters, uncalled bases, mean Phred below 15, or no exact constant-primer or identifier match. COPE v1.2.5 was used to merge the high-quality paired reads, and each unique nucleotide sequence was defined as a clonotype. MiTCR v1.1 was used to align the clonotypes against IMGT TRBV, TRBD and TRBJ reference segments. Only V-J combinations with frequency above 0.0001, covering roughly 99% of repertoires, were analysed. A TCS score was defined as the ratio between F50 (clonal expansion) and ExV (chaos), using BLOSUM62-based TCRdist between CDR3 peptides within each V-J. Welch's t-statistics and random forest reduced 514 V-J features to roughly 13, which were used in a naive Bayes classifier (R e1071). TCRdb handled the public reads itself, with Q25 trimming in fastp and clone calling in MiXCR, and kept productive beta chains. A single entry per CDR3 protein holds the most common genes and DNA from its merged rows. The V and J calls and clone size come from TCRdb's table, not from the authors' own analysis. The table for this sample lists about half a million distinct CDR3 sequences; around 20% of them were counted only once. 40% to 50% of the sample belongs to the ten largest clones.

This clonotype appeared once. Its antigen remains undetermined. The sample holds no much larger clone one base away, and base qualities are not on file. A single read constitutes weak evidence. In the ophthalmopathy patients, disease was moderately to severely active, with a Clinical Activity Score of 3 or more, a NOSPECS grade of 4 or more, and a duration of less than 3 months. Patients with uncontrolled infections, other autoimmune diseases, pregnancy or lactation were excluded. Diagnoses were established on the basis of clinical symptoms, serum thyroxine and TRAb, thyroid ultrasound, and orbital computed tomography. PBMCs were isolated from more than 9 ml of fresh peripheral blood by Ficoll-Paque density gradient centrifugation. Total RNA was extracted using Trizol reagent, and RNA quality was assessed on an Agilent 2100 Bioanalyzer.

The sequence joins TRBV9 to TRBJ2-1, with 16 junctional bases fitting TRBD2. Sample: blood. This sequence was found in a man in his forties with Graves' ophthalmopathy. The CDR3 reads as follows: CASSPRGLAGGLGYNEQFF. The DNA is as follows: TGTGCCAGCAGCCCACGGGGACTAGCGGGAGGGTTGGGCTACAATGAGCAGTTCTTC.